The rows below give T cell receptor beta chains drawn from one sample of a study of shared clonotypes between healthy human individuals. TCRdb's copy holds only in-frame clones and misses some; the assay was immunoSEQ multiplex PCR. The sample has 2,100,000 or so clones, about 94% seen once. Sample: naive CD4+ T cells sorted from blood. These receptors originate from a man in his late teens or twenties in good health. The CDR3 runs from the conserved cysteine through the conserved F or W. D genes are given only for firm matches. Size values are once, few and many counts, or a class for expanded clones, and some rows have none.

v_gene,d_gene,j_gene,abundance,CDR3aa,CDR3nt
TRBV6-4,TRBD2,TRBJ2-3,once,CASSDGRGGNTDTQYF,TGTGCCAGCAGTGACGGTCGCGGGGGGAACACAGATACGCAGTATTTT
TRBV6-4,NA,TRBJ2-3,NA,CASSAGDTQYF,TGTGCCAGCAGTGCCGGGGATACGCAGTATTTT
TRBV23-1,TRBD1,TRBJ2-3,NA,CASNGLGDSSPRTDTQYF,TGCGCCAGCAACGGGTTAGGGGACAGCAGTCCCCGCACAGATACGCAGTATTTT
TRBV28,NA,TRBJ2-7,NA,CASRETGFYEQYF,TGTGCCAGCAGGGAGACGGGGTTCTACGAGCAGTACTTC
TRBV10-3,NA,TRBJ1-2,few,CAISEGIDSYGYTF,TGTGCCATCAGTGAGGGGATAGACTCCTATGGCTACACCTTC
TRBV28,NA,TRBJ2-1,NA,CATDSSYNEQFF,TGTGCCACGGATTCCTCCTACAATGAGCAGTTCTTC
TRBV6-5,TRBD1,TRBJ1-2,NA,CASTPRQGNYGYTF,TGTGCCAGCACCCCCCGACAGGGCAACTATGGCTACACCTTC
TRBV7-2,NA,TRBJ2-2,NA,CASSSVTGELFF,TGTGCCAGCAGCTCAGTCACCGGGGAGCTGTTTTTT
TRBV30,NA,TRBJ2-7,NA,CAGGQSSYEQYF,TGTGCCGGAGGACAGAGCTCCTACGAGCAGTACTTC
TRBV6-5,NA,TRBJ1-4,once,CASSYSATAEKLFF,TGTGCCAGCAGTTACTCGGCTACCGCTGAAAAACTGTTTTTT
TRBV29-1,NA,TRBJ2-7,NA,CSVGNSKEYEQYF,TGCAGCGTTGGCAACAGCAAAGAGTACGAGCAGTACTTC
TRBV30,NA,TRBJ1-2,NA,CAWSGTFLGYGYTF,TGTGCCTGGAGTGGAACCTTTTTGGGTTACGGCTACACCTTC
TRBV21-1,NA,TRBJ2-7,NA,CASSKSVWTYEQYF,TGTGCCAGCAGCAAATCGGTCTGGACCTACGAGCAGTACTTC
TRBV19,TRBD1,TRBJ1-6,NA,CASSIGQGSSSYNSPLHF,TGTGCCAGTAGTATTGGACAGGGCAGCAGCTCCTATAATTCACCCCTCCACTTT